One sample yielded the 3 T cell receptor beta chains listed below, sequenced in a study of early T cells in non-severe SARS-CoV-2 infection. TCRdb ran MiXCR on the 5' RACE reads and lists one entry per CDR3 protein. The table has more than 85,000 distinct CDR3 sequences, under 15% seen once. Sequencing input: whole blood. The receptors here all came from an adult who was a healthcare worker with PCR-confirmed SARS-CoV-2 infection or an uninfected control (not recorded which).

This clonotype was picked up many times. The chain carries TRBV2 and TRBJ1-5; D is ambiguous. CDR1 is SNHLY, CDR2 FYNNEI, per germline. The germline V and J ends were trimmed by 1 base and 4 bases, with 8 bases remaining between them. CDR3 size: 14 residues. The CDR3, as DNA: TGTGCCAGCAGTGAAGTCCAGGTGAATCAGCCCCAGCATTTT. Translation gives CASSEVQVNQPQHF.

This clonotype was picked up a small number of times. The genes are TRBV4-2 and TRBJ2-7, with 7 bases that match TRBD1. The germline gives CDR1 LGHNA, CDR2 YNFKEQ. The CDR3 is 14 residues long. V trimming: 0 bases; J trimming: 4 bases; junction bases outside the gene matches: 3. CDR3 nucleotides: TGTGCCAGCAGCCAAGAAAAGACAGGGTACGAGCAGTACTTC. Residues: CASSQEKTGYEQYF.

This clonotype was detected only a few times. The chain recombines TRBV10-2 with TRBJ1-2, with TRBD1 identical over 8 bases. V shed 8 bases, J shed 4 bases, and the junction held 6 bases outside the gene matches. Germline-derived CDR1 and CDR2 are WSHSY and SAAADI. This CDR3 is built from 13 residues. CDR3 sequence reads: CASGDRRVYGYTF. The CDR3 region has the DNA TGCGCCAGCGGGGACAGGAGGGTCTATGGCTACACCTTC.